This entry lists 4 T cell receptor beta chains sequenced from one sample in a study of cytomegalovirus exposure and HLA in healthy donors. PCR employed 60 Vbeta and 13 Jbeta primers. Measured with immunoSEQ multiplex PCR; TCRdb has only the in-frame clones, and not every one. The sample has over 75,000 clones; about 68% are singletons. The source material was PBMCs. These TCRs come from a human donor in good health.

Here the CDR3 reads CASSLDPQGAYNEQFF. CDR3 DNA sequence: TGCGCCAGCAGCTTGGATCCCCAGGGCGCCTACAATGAGCAGTTCTTC. The chain has TRBV5-1 and TRBJ2-1; D is possibly TRBD1 (5 bases). In germline, CDR1 is SGHRS, CDR2 YFSETQ. The CDR3 runs 16 residues. The V end was cut by 0 bases, the J end by 2 bases, with 12 bases between.

This sequence joins TRBV5-1 and TRBJ1-3; D is ambiguous. Germline V gene sequence: CDR1 SGHRS, CDR2 YFSETQ. The CDR3 is 16 residues long. The V end was cut by 0 bases, the J end by 2 bases, with 12 bases between. Here the CDR3 reads CASSLELVGAGNTIYF. In DNA form, the CDR3 reads TGCGCCAGCAGCTTGGAACTGGTGGGCGCTGGAAACACCATATATTTT.

This clone was recorded once. The chain joins TRBV7-2 to TRBJ2-7, with a tentative D call TRBD1 (5 bases). The CDR3 sequence is 13 residues long. Germline CDR1 and CDR2: SGHTA and FQGNSA. Trimming took off 2 bases at V and 6 bases at J, with 11 bases between the two ends. The CDR3 here is CASSLLQDTEQYF. The DNA of the CDR3 is TGTGCCAGCAGCTTATTACAGGACACCGAGCAGTACTTC.

The V gene is TRBV2, the J gene TRBJ2-7; 7 bases match TRBD2. CDR3 size: 13 residues. Germline CDR1 is SNHLY and CDR2 is FYNNEI. The V and J ends lost 6 bases and 6 bases, in that order; junction bases with no gene match: 8. The CDR3 DNA sequence: TGTGCCAGCAGGCCGGGGGGAGGACGCGAGCAGTACTTC. Protein sequence: CASRPGGGREQYF. Using reference TRBV2 and TRBJ2-7 for the parts outside the CDR3, the full variable domain is EPEVTQTPSHQVTQMGQEVILRCVPISNHLYFYWYRQILGQKVEFLVSFYNNEISEKSEIFDDQFSVERPDGSNFTLKIRSTKLEDSAMYFCASRPGGGREQYFGPGTRLTVT.